This T cell receptor (beta chain) was found in a study of blood T cell repertoires in COVID-19. The CDR3 extends over 14 amino acids. Deletions cut 0 bases from V and 3 bases from J, with 7 bases between. CDR1 and CDR2 (germline): KGHDR, SFDVKD. Libraries were prepared by immunoSEQ multiplex PCR; TCRdb keeps only in-frame clonotypes and omits some of them. Of over 150,000 clones in the sample, 75% to 95% are singletons; the top ten hold roughly 0.51%. The TCR originated in a middle-aged man with acute or convalescent COVID-19. The specimen sequenced was peripheral blood. The chain carries TRBV24-1 and TRBJ1-2, with unresolved D. This CDR3 is CATSDLWHDYGYTF. The CDR3, as DNA: TGTGCCACCAGTGATTTGTGGCACGACTATGGCTACACCTTC.